This T cell receptor beta chain originates from a study of blood T cell repertoires in COVID-19. Study information: Italy, Spain and the United States were the sources of the convalescent and acute COVID-19 samples.

Some clones are missing from TCRdb's copy, which holds only in-frame ones; the method was immunoSEQ multiplex PCR. The repertoire holds 87,000 or so clones, with approximately 80% as singletons. Turning to this clone: The sample holds other DNA sequences that translate to the same CDR3.

This CDR3 contains 17 residues. The V end was cut by 5 bases, the J end by 4 bases, with 23 bases between. In germline, CDR1 is LGHNA, CDR2 YNFKEQ. The sequencing sample was made of peripheral blood. This TCR came from a woman in her seventies with acute or convalescent COVID-19. The rearrangement joins TRBV4-2 to TRBJ1-1; D might be TRBD1 (6 bases). The CDR3 loop reads CASSMGRPTGLGTEAFF. CDR3 sequence (DNA): TGTGCCAGCAGCATGGGCCGCCCTACAGGGCTGGGCACTGAAGCTTTCTTT.